The source of this TCR beta chain is a study of blood T cell repertoires in COVID-19. Across the study: Specimens from acute and convalescent COVID-19 originated in the United States, Italy and Spain. PBMCs, B-cell-depleted T cells, or T cells provided the cDNA or gDNA that made up the material.

This clone was found once. CDR1 is LNHDA and CDR2 is SQIVND in the germline V gene (reference sequence). Trimming took off 5 bases at V and 2 bases at J, with 19 bases between the two ends. The CDR3 totals 16 residues. Libraries were prepared by immunoSEQ multiplex PCR; TCRdb keeps only in-frame clonotypes and omits some of them. The sample holds over 70,000 clones, around three quarters seen once. This chain uses TRBV19 with TRBJ2-7; D may be TRBD1 (6 bases). Material: peripheral blood. The receptor comes from a human donor in a cohort sampled during active COVID-19. Here the CDR3 reads CASSRDGGRRTYEQYF. In DNA, the CDR3 is TGTGCCAGTAGTCGCGATGGGGGCCGCAGAACCTACGAGCAGTACTTC. The full variable domain, in which reference TRBV19 and TRBJ2-7 provide the parts outside the CDR3, is DGGITQSPKYLFRKEGQNVTLSCEQNLNHDAMYWYRQDPGQGLRLIYYSQIVNDFQKGDIAEGYSVSREKKESFPLTVTSAQKNPTAFYLCASSRDGGRRTYEQYFGPGTRLTVT.